A single TCR beta chain is shown here with its context. The V segment lost 7 bases and the J segment 7 bases; nucleotides outside the gene matches: 8. CDR1 SQVTM and CDR2 ANQGSEA come from the germline V gene. The CDR3 covers 12 residues. The data derive from a study of technical replicates of blood from four donors. The assay was immunoSEQ multiplex PCR, and TCRdb's table has in-frame clones only and misses some. The data contain approximately 76,000 clones, 97% of them singletons. The V call is TRBV29-1, the J call TRBJ2-7; TRBD1 agrees at 9 bases. The sample consisted of T cells isolated from PBMCs. The TCR was taken from a human donor in good health. This chain's CDR3 is CSARTGDREQYF. For the CDR3, the DNA is TGCAGCGCCCGGACAGGGGATCGGGAGCAGTACTTC.